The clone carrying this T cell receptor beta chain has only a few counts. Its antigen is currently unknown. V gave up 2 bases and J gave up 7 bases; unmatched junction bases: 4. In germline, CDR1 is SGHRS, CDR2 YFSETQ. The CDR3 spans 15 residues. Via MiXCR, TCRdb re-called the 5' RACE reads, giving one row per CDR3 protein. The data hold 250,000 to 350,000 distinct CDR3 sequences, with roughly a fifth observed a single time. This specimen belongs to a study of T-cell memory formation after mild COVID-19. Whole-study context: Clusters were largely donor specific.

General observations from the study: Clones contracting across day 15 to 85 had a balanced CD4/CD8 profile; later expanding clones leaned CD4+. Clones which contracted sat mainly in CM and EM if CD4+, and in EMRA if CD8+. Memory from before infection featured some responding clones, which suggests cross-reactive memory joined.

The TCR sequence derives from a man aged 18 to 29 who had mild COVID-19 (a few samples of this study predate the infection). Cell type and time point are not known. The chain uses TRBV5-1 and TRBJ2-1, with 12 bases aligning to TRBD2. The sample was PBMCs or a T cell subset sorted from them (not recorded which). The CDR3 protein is CASSFSSGGENEQFF. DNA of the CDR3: TGCGCCAGCAGCTTCTCTAGCGGGGGGGAAAATGAGCAGTTCTTC.